This paragraph reports one T cell receptor (beta chain). Its antigen is unknown. The CDR3 is 14 amino acids. V trimming: 4 bases; J trimming: 8 bases; junction bases outside the gene matches: 9. The germline CDR1 and CDR2 sequences are SGHDT and YYEEEE. The sample comes from a study of graft-versus-host responses after intestinal transplantation. For the study at large: Multivisceral, liver-intestinal, or isolated intestinal transplants were performed in recipients. Recipients uniformly received anti-thymocyte globulin induction, followed by tacrolimus and steroids for roughly 3 years.

Sequencing used immunoSEQ multiplex PCR; TCRdb keeps in-frame clones, though not all of them. The table has approximately 68,000 clones, roughly 90% seen once. Study findings and constraints: Analysis identified GvH clones in recipient marrow, with some appearing first in ileum or blood. Allografts carried high graft-versus-host to host-versus-graft clonal ratios in patients having graft-donor T cell macrochimerism.

This clonotype originated in a human donor who was the organ donor for an intestinal transplant. This chain connects TRBV5-6 to TRBJ1-1; 9 bases align to TRBD1. The sequencing used unstimulated CD8+ T cells sorted from spleen or lymph node cells, collected before transplant. The CDR3 spells CASSPPTGGEEAFF. CDR3 coding DNA: TGTGCCAGCAGCCCCCCCACAGGGGGCGAGGAAGCTTTCTTT.